This T cell receptor beta chain was found in a study of T cell repertoires in cytomegalovirus infection. The overall study: Indications came from public TCR beta signatures; they pointed to CMV infection and to a matching HLA type. Study-wide results and limits: Across the ex vivo response, the dominant clonotypes were HLA-C-restricted CMV-specific TCR beta clonotypes.

TCRdb independently ran MiXCR on the reads; one entry per CDR3 protein. This table has around 430,000 distinct CDR3 sequences, roughly 42% appearing once. As regards this clonotype: Its specificity is unknown.

There are 15 residues in the CDR3. Germline-derived CDR1 and CDR2 are SGHKS and YYEKEE (reference sequence). V lost 6 bases and J 3 bases, leaving 17 bases between the germline ends. The clonotype was recovered from a human donor in good health (CMV status not recorded). Some clones in this sample may be carry-over from other donors' samples. The V and J genes are TRBV5-5 and TRBJ2-3, with D perhaps being TRBD1 or TRBD2 (6 bases each). Sequenced here: cultured PBMCs, sampled from culture after CMV antigen stimulation. The CDR3 sequence is CASIPRGPGTDTQYF. In nucleotides, the CDR3 is TGTGCCAGCATCCCCCGGGGGCCAGGGACAGATACGCAGTATTTT.